The 14 T cell receptor beta chains below were found in one sample sequenced in a study of T cells after yellow fever vaccination. TCRdb redid the calling of the 5' RACE reads with MiXCR, one entry per CDR3 protein. The sample shows approximately 110,000 distinct CDR3 sequences, under 9% of them seen only once. This material consisted of CD8+ T cells sorted from PBMCs, taken 45 days after the yellow fever booster vaccination. The receptors originated from a man under 40 who received the YFV17D yellow fever vaccine.

This clonotype has at least ten counts. The chain recombines TRBV20-1 with TRBJ2-5; 10 nucleotides match TRBD1. CDR3 length: 12 amino acids. The germline gives CDR1 DFQATT, CDR2 SNEGSKA (reference sequence). CDR3 sequence reads: CRTGGGMETQYF. Written as DNA, the CDR3 is TGCAGGACAGGGGGCGGAATGGAGACCCAGTACTTC.

This clonotype was seen at least ten times. This chain joins TRBV4-3 and TRBJ1-2; D unresolved. The V gene lost 2 bases and the J gene lost 6 bases, with 19 bases spanning the gap. The CDR3 runs 16 residues. Germline lookup yields CDR1 LGHNA and CDR2 YSLEER. As DNA, the CDR3 is TGCGCCAGCAGCCAACAGTCCCCCGGCCCAAACCATGGCTACACCTTC. Translating gives CASSQQSPGPNHGYTF.

This clonotype has ten or more counts. V is TRBV9 and J is TRBJ2-7; TRBD2 matches at 10 bases. The CDR3 totals 16 residues. Germline V gives CDR1 SGDLS, CDR2 YYNGEE. Trimming took 4 bases from V and 5 from J; bases not matched to a gene: 12. CDR3 DNA sequence: TGTGCCAGCAGCATATCCGCTAGCGGGAGCTACGACGAGCAGTACTTC. Translation: CASSISASGSYDEQYF.

This clonotype appeared many times. This CDR3 reads CASGYSYNEQFF. CDR3 sequence (DNA): TGTGCCAGCGGGTATTCCTACAATGAGCAGTTCTTC. This chain uses TRBV25-1 with TRBJ2-1; D uncertain. Between the trimmed V and J ends, which lost 8 bases and 1 base, there was a span of 6 bases. This CDR3 contains 12 residues. In germline, CDR1 is MGHDK, CDR2 SYGVNS. The whole variable domain, remainder taken from reference TRBV25-1 and TRBJ2-1, is EADIYQTPRYLVIGTGKKITLECSQTMGHDKMYWYQQDPGMELHLIHYSYGVNSTEKGDLSSESTVSRIRTEHFPLTLESARPSHTSQYLCASGYSYNEQFFGPGTRLTVL.

This clonotype has ten or more counts. The chain recombines TRBV4-2 with TRBJ1-5; D is possibly TRBD1 (5 bases). V lost 0 bases and J lost 6, with 12 bases in between. The CDR3 is made up of 15 amino acids. Germline CDR1 and CDR2: LGHNA and YNFKEQ. The CDR3 DNA follows: TGTGCCAGCAGCCAAGAGGTAGGGGAGAGTCAGCCCCAGCATTTT. This translates into CASSQEVGESQPQHF.

This clonotype came up many times. The chain has TRBV6-5 and TRBJ2-7, with D perhaps assigned TRBD1 or TRBD2 (5 bases each). Per germline, CDR1 MNHEY and CDR2 SVGAGI. Trimming stripped 5 bases from V and 5 bases from J, with 10 bases between. The CDR3 contains 12 residues. The CDR3 DNA reads TGTGCCAGCAGTCCCGGGGCCCACGAGCAGTACTTC. Its protein product is CASSPGAHEQYF.

CDR3 DNA sequence: TGCAGCGCCCGCCCCCTGGGGAATGAGCAGTTCTTC. Protein: CSARPLGNEQFF. The gene calls are TRBV29-1 and TRBJ2-1; D gene unclear. In germline, CDR1 is SQVTM, CDR2 ANQGSEA. The CDR3 runs to 12 residues. V was shortened by 7 bases and J by 7 bases, with 14 bases between the two germline ends.

This clonotype showed up many times. The chain combines TRBV15 with TRBJ2-7; D is perhaps TRBD2 (5 bases). The CDR3 is 15 amino acids. CDR1 is LNHNV, CDR2 YYDKDF, per germline (reference sequence). V dropped 1 base and J dropped 5 bases, with 15 bases sitting between them. CDR3 sequence (DNA): TGTGCCACCAGCAGAGCCGGGGAAGCAGTCAACGAGCAGTACTTC. Its translation: CATSRAGEAVNEQYF.

This clonotype came up a few times. The J gene is TRBJ2-1, the V gene TRBV2, with 10 bases aligning to TRBD2. This CDR3 region has 15 residues. The ends lost 6 bases at V and 8 bases at J; junction bases unmatched: 10. Germline V lookup: CDR1 SNHLY, CDR2 FYNNEI. This CDR3 reads CASRETSGWGDEQFF. CDR3 coding DNA: TGTGCCAGCAGAGAGACTAGCGGGTGGGGGGATGAGCAGTTCTTC.

At least ten counts were recorded for this clonotype. This chain links TRBV20-1 with TRBJ2-1; no clear D gene. The length of the CDR3 is 12 residues. Germline-derived CDR1 and CDR2 are DFQATT and SNEGSKA (reference sequence). Trimming pared 3 bases from V and 4 bases from J, leaving 7 bases between. The CDR3 spells CSASLLYNEQFF. The CDR3 DNA reads as TGCAGTGCTAGTCTCCTTTACAATGAGCAGTTCTTC.

This clonotype was counted between two and nine times. The chain employs TRBV6-5 and TRBJ1-1; no clear D. This CDR3 is 14 amino acids long. The V gene lost 3 bases and the J gene lost 3 bases, with 11 bases spanning the gap. Per the germline V gene, CDR1 is MNHEY and CDR2 is SVGAGI. The CDR3, as DNA: TGTGCCAGCAGTTATCTGGCCGAGTACACTGAAGCTTTCTTT. Its translation: CASSYLAEYTEAFF.

Judged by abundance, this clonotype is medium-sized. V gene TRBV7-2 combines with J gene TRBJ2-3; 8 nucleotides match TRBD2. V shed 4 bases, J shed 3 bases, and the junction held 3 bases outside the gene matches. CDR1 is SGHTA, CDR2 FQGNSA, per germline. This CDR3 has 14 residues. The CDR3 sequence is CASSSGTRTDTQYF. In DNA form, the CDR3 reads TGTGCCAGCAGCTCCGGGACTAGAACAGATACGCAGTATTTT.

The rearrangement joins TRBV5-4 to TRBJ2-2; D is undetermined. The V end was cut by 4 bases, the J end by 0 bases, with 10 bases between. The CDR3 has 15 residues. Germline V CDR1 and CDR2: SGHNT, YYREEE (reference sequence). The DNA for the CDR3 is TGTGCCAGCAGCCCAGCCCCCGCGAACACCGGGGAGCTGTTTTTT. Its protein is CASSPAPANTGELFF.

Ten or more counts support this clonotype. The chain combines TRBV29-1 with TRBJ2-1, with 7 bases identical to TRBD2. CDR3 length: 14 amino acids. J lost 0 bases, V lost 5 bases, and 4 bases had no gene match. Germline V gene sequence: CDR1 SQVTM, CDR2 ANQGSEA. CDR3 in amino acids: CSVLLAGSYNEQFF. In nucleotides, the CDR3 is TGCAGCGTTCTTTTAGCGGGCTCCTACAATGAGCAGTTCTTC.